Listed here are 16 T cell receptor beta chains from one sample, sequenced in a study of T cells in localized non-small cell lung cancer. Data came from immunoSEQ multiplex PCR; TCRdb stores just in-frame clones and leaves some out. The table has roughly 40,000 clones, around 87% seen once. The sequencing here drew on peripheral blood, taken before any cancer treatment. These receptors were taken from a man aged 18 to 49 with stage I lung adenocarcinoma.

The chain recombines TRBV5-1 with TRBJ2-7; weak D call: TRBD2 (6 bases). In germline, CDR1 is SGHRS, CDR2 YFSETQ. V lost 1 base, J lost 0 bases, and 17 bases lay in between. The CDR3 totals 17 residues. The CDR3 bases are TGCGCCAGCAGCTTGCGGGGCCGGGGAGGATTCTCCTACGAGCAGTACTTC. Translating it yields CASSLRGRGGFSYEQYF.

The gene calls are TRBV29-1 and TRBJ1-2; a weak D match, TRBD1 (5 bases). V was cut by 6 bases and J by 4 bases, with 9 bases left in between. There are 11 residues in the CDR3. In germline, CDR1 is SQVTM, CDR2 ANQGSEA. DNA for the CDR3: TGCAGCGTCACCGGGGGCTATGGCTACACCTTC. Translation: CSVTGGYGYTF.

The CDR3 spells CASSASGGWNTGELFF. Here the CDR3 DNA reads TGTGCCAGCAGCGCAAGCGGGGGGTGGAACACCGGGGAGCTGTTTTTT. The chain employs TRBV7-3 and TRBJ2-2, with 9 nucleotides matching TRBD2. V shed 5 bases and J 1 base; nucleotides not matched to a gene: 5. Germline values: CDR1 SGHTA, CDR2 FQGTGA. This CDR3 comprises 16 residues. Filled out from reference TRBV7-3 and TRBJ2-2, the complete variable domain reads GAGVSQTPSNKVTEKGKYVELRCDPISGHTALYWYRQSLGQGPEFLIYFQGTGAADDSGLPNDRFFAVRPEGSVSTLKIQRTERGDSAVYLCASSASGGWNTGELFFGEGSRLTVL.

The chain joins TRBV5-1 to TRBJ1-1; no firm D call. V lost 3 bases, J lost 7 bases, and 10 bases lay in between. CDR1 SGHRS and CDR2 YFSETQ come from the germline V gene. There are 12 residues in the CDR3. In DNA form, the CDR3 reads TGCGCCAGCAGCTCTAACGGGGATGAAGCTTTCTTT. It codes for CASSSNGDEAFF.

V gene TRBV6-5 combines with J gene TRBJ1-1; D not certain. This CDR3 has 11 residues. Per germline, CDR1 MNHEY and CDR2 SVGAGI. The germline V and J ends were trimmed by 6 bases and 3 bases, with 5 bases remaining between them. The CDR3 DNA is TGTGCCAGCAGGGGTGACACTGAAGCTTTCTTT. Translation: CASRGDTEAFF.

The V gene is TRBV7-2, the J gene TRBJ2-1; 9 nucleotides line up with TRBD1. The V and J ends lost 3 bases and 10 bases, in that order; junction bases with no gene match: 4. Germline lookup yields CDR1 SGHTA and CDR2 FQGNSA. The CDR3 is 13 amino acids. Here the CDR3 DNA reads TGTGCCAGCAGCTTGAACAGGGGGCGGGAGCAGTTCTTC. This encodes CASSLNRGREQFF.

The CDR3, as DNA: TGTGCCACTCAATCGGGACAGAGCTACGAGCAGTACTTC. Translated, it gives CATQSGQSYEQYF. This chain uses TRBV6-1 with TRBJ2-7; 7 nucleotides align to TRBD1. Germline V gives CDR1 MNHNS, CDR2 SASEGT. This CDR3 has 13 amino acids. J gave up 3 bases and V 10 bases, and 9 bases lay outside the gene matches.

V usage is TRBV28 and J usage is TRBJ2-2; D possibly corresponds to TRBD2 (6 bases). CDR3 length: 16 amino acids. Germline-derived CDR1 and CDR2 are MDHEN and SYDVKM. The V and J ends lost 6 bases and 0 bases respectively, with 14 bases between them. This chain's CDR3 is CASRLRASANTGELFF. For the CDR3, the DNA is TGTGCCAGCAGATTAAGGGCTAGCGCGAACACCGGGGAGCTGTTTTTT.

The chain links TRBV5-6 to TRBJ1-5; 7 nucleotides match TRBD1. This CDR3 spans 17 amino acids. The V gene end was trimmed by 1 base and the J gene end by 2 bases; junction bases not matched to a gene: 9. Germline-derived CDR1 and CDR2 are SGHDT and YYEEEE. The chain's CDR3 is CASSLSTGEFGNQPQHF. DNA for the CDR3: TGTGCCAGCAGCTTGAGTACAGGGGAATTTGGCAATCAGCCCCAGCATTTT. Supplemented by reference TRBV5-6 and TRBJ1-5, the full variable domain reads DAGVTQSPTHLIKTRGQQVTLRCSPKSGHDTVSWYQQALGQGPQFIFQYYEEEERQRGNFPDRFSGHQFPNYSSELNVNALLLGDSALYLCASSLSTGEFGNQPQHFGDGTRLSIL.

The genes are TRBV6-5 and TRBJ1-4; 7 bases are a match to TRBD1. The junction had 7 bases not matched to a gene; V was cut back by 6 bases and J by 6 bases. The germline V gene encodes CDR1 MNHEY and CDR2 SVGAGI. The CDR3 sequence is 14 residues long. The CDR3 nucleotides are TGTGCCAGCAGGGACGGGACAGCTTATGAAAAACTGTTTTTT. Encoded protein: CASRDGTAYEKLFF.

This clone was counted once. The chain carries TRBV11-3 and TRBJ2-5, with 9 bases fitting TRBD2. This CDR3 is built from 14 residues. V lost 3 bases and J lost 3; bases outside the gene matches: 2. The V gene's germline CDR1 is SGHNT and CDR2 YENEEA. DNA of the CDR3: TGTGCCAGCAGCTTGGCGGGGGGGGAAGAGACCCAGTACTTC. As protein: CASSLAGGEETQYF.

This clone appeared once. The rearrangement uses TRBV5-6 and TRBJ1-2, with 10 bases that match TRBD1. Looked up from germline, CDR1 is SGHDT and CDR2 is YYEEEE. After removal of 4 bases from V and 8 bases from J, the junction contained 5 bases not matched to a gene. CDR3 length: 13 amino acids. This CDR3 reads CASSTGTGEGYTF. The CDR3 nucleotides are TGTGCCAGCAGCACCGGGACAGGGGAAGGCTACACCTTC. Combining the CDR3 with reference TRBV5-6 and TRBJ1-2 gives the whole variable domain DAGVTQSPTHLIKTRGQQVTLRCSPKSGHDTVSWYQQALGQGPQFIFQYYEEEERQRGNFPDRFSGHQFPNYSSELNVNALLLGDSALYLCASSTGTGEGYTFGSGTRLTVV.

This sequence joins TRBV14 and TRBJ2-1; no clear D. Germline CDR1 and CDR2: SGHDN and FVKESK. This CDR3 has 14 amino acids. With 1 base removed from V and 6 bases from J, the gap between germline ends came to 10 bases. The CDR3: CASSQGRRINEQFF. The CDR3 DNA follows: TGTGCCAGCAGCCAAGGTCGCAGGATCAATGAGCAGTTCTTC.

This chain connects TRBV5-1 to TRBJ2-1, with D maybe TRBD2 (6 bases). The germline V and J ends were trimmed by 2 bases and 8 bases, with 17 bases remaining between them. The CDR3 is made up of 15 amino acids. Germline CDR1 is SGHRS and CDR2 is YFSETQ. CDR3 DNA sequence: TGCGCCAGCAGCTTAATTGTAGGAGGGTATGATGAGCAGTTCTTC. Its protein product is CASSLIVGGYDEQFF.

Here the CDR3 DNA reads TGTGCCAGCAGTTATACGAACACCGGGGAGCTGTTTTTT. This translates into CASSYTNTGELFF. The chain links TRBV6-5 to TRBJ2-2; no clear D gene. Per germline, CDR1 MNHEY and CDR2 SVGAGI. The CDR3 length is 13 residues. V lost 3 bases to trimming and J lost 0 bases, with 2 bases between them.

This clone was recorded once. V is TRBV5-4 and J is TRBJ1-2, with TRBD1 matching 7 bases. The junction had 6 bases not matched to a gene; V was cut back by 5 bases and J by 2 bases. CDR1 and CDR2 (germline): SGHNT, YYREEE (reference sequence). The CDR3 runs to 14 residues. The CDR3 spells CASRPDRVNYGYTF. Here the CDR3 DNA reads TGTGCCAGCAGACCCGACAGGGTAAACTATGGCTACACCTTC.